This note documents a single TCR beta chain sequence. Its antigen is not identified. The naive CD8 subset, CD45RO-negative cells positively selected for CCR7, excluded terminally differentiated effector memory CD45RA+ cells. The data stem from a study of shared clonotypes between healthy human individuals. Findings and limits, study-wide: Across subsets, estimated richness was generally greater for naive than for memory populations. Sampling included only blood; tissue repertoires likely differ.

TCRdb's table, derived via immunoSEQ multiplex PCR, lists solely in-frame clones and lacks some. Of roughly 600,000 clones listed, more than 95% are singletons. Material for sequencing was naive CD8+ T cells sorted from blood. This TCR was sampled from a young man in good health.

CDR3 residues: CASSPWRGSSYEQYF. Here the CDR3 DNA reads TGTGCCAGCAGCCCATGGCGCGGGAGCTCCTACGAGCAGTACTTC. The chain combines TRBV27 with TRBJ2-7; 7 positions match TRBD2. This CDR3 comprises 15 residues. The V gene's germline CDR1 is MNHEY and CDR2 SMNVEV (reference sequence). V shed 6 bases and J 0 bases; nucleotides not matched to a gene: 8.